This T cell receptor beta chain was profiled in a study of cytomegalovirus exposure and HLA in healthy donors. It was with 60 Vbeta and 13 Jbeta primers that the PCR ran. Libraries were prepared by immunoSEQ multiplex PCR; TCRdb keeps only in-frame clonotypes and omits some of them. This table has some 67,000 clones, approximately 90% appearing once. V trimming: 5 bases; J trimming: 0 bases; junction bases outside the gene matches: 9. The CDR3 consists of 18 residues. CDR1 is MDHEN, CDR2 SYDVKM, per germline. A remark on this clone: Its antigen is still unknown.

General observations from the study: TCR beta chain V- and J-gene trimming was linked, in a later analysis, to a missense variant in DCLRE1C. TCR beta chains associated with HLA were, in a later analysis, more clonally expanded than equally common others. Sequencing artifact likely explains a cluster of highly shared sequence variants.

The receptor comes from a woman aged 25-40 years in good health and CMV-seropositive. The sequenced sample consisted of PBMCs. This rearrangement joins TRBV28 to TRBJ1-4, with 10 bases that match TRBD1. DNA for the CDR3: TGTGCCAGCAGTGTGGGACAGGGGATGGGGGCAACTAATGAAAAACTGTTTTTT. Translating gives CASSVGQGMGATNEKLFF.